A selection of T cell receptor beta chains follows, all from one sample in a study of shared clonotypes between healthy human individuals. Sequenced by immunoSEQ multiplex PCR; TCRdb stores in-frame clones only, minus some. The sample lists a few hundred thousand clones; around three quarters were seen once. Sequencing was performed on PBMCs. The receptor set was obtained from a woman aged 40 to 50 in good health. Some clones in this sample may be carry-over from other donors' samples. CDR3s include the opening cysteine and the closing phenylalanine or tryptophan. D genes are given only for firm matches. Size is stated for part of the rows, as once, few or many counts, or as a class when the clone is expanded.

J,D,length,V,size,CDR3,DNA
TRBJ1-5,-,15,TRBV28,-,CASSPPRGGNQPQHF,TGTGCCAGCAGCCCACCCAGGGGCGGCAATCAGCCCCAGCATTTT
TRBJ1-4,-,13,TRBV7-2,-,CASSLNVGEKLFF,TGTGCCAGCAGCTTAAACGTGGGAGAAAAACTGTTTTTT
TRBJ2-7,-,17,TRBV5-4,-,CASSLGSVGETHNEQYF,TGTGCCAGCAGCTTGGGGAGTGTGGGAGAGACTCACAACGAGCAGTACTTC
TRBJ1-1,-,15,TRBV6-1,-,CASSANRERNTEAFF,TGTGCCAGCAGTGCAAACAGGGAGAGGAACACTGAAGCTTTCTTT
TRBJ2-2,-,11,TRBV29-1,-,CSVRTDGELFF,TGCAGCGTCAGGACAGACGGGGAGCTGTTTTTT
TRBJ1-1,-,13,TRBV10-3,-,CAISEGGGPEAFF,TGTGCCATCAGTGAAGGTGGGGGTCCTGAAGCTTTCTTT
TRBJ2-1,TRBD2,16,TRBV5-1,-,CASSSSGSGAYNEQFF,TGCGCCAGCAGCTCAAGCGGGAGTGGGGCCTACAATGAGCAGTTCTTC
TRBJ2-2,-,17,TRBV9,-,CASSPLFLASNTGELFF,TGTGCCAGCAGCCCCCTCTTCCTGGCGAGTAACACCGGGGAGCTGTTTTTT
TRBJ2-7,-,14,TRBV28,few,CASSFNSGSYEQYF,TGTGCCAGCAGTTTCAACAGCGGATCCTACGAGCAGTACTTC
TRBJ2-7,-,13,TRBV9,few,CASSVATGYEQYF,TGTGCCAGCAGCGTAGCTACGGGGTACGAGCAGTACTTC
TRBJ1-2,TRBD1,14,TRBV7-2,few,CASSTQGASYGYTF,TGTGCCAGCAGCACCCAGGGGGCTAGCTATGGCTACACCTTC
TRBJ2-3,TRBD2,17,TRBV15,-,CATSRGAGRGDTDTQYF,TGTGCCACCAGCAGAGGCGCGGGGCGGGGGGACACAGATACGCAGTATTTT
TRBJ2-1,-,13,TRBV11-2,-,CASSPRRVNEQFF,TGTGCCAGCAGTCCAAGGCGGGTTAATGAGCAGTTCTTC
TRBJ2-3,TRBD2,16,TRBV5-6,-,CASSFRTSGISYTQYF,TGTGCCAGCAGCTTCCGGACTAGCGGGATATCGTATACGCAGTATTTT
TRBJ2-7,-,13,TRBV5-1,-,CASSLGGGYEQYF,TGCGCCAGCAGCTTAGGGGGTGGCTACGAGCAGTACTTC
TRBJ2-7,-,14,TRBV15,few,CATSRGAGEYEQYF,TGTGCCACCAGCAGAGGCGCAGGAGAATACGAGCAGTACTTC
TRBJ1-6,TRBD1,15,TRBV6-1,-,CASSDLPDRAAPLHF,TGTGCCAGCAGTGACCTCCCCGACAGGGCAGCACCCCTCCACTTT
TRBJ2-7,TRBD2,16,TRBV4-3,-,CASSQDPSGIVYEQYF,TGCGCCAGCAGCCAAGACCCTAGCGGGATTGTCTACGAGCAGTACTTC
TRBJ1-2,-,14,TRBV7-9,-,CASSLDGGGYGYTF,TGTGCCAGCAGCTTAGACGGTGGAGGCTATGGCTACACCTTC
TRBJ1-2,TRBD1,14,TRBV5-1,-,CASSFGQGNYGYTF,TGCGCCAGCAGCTTCGGACAGGGCAACTATGGCTACACCTTC
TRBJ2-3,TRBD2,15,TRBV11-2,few,CASSFGLAGADTQYF,TGTGCCAGCAGCTTTGGACTAGCGGGGGCAGATACGCAGTATTTT
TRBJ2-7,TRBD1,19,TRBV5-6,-,CASSLERDRFSRVLYEQYF,TGTGCCAGCAGCTTGGAACGGGACAGGTTTAGCAGGGTCCTCTACGAGCAGTACTTC
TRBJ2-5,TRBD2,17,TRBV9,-,CASSVQARGSGGETQYF,TGTGCCAGCAGCGTCCAAGCCCGCGGGAGCGGGGGAGAGACCCAGTACTTC
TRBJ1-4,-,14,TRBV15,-,CATSNRATNEKLFF,TGTGCCACCAGCAACAGAGCAACTAATGAAAAACTGTTTTTT
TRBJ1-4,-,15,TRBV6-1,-,CASRPYGGRNEKLFF,TGTGCCAGCAGACCATACGGGGGCAGGAATGAAAAACTGTTTTTT
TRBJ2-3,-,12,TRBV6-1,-,CASSLASDTQYF,TGTGCCAGCAGTTTAGCGTCAGATACGCAGTATTTT
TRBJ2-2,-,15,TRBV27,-,CASSTSGSTTGELFF,TGTGCCAGCAGTACTTCCGGCTCCACTACCGGGGAGCTGTTTTTT
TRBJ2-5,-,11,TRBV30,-,CACRRKETQYF,TGTGCCTGCCGACGTAAAGAGACCCAGTACTTC
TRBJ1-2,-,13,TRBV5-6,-,CASRADTVYGYTF,TGTGCCAGCAGGGCTGACACTGTCTATGGCTACACCTTC
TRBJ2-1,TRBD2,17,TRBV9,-,CASSVAEGLAGSGEQFF,TGTGCCAGCAGCGTAGCTGAAGGACTAGCGGGATCAGGGGAGCAGTTCTTC
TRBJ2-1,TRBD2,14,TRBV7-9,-,CASSPPGLAETQFF,TGTGCCAGCAGCCCCCCCGGACTAGCGGAGACGCAGTTCTTC
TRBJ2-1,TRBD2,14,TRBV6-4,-,CASSASGSYNEQFF,TGTGCCAGCAGTGCCAGCGGGAGCTACAATGAGCAGTTCTTC
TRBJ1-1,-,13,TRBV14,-,CASSRQLNTEAFF,TGTGCCAGCAGCCGCCAATTGAACACTGAAGCTTTCTTT
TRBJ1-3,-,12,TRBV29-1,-,CSVEIQGHTIYF,TGCAGCGTTGAAATCCAGGGACACACCATATATTTT
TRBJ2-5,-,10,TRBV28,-,CASGRETQYF,TGTGCCAGCGGGCGAGAGACCCAGTACTTC
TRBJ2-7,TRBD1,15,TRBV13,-,CASSLNRDSKYEQYF,TGTGCCAGCAGCCTTAACCGGGACAGTAAATACGAGCAGTACTTC
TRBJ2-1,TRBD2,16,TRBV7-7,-,CASSSTGLAGVNEQFF,TGTGCTAGCAGCTCCACGGGACTAGCGGGAGTCAATGAGCAGTTCTTC
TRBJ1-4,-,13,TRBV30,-,CAWSVGGVEKLFF,TGTGCCTGGAGTGTTGGAGGGGTTGAAAAACTGTTTTTT
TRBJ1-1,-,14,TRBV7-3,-,CASSLDGKNTEAFF,TGTGCCAGCAGCTTGGACGGGAAGAACACTGAAGCTTTCTTT
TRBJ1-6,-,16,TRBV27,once,CASSSSGTVINSPLHF,TGTGCCAGCAGTTCCTCCGGTACAGTCATCAATTCACCCCTCCACTTT